The clone carrying this T cell receptor (beta chain) was picked up a small number of times. The antigen is undetermined. Germline and junction disagree at one end, which may indicate a read error. A single record per CDR3 protein comes from TCRdb applying MiXCR to the RT-PCR reads. The table has approximately 500,000 distinct CDR3 sequences, 10% to 15% seen once; the top ten hold around 13%. The record originates from a study of response to subunit inactivated influenza vaccine. General observations from the study: Authors suggested few new T cells are recruited by each seasonal influenza vaccination.

CDR3 length: 15 residues. CDR1 and CDR2 (germline): KGHSH, LQKENI. This TCR was recovered from a man in his forties or fifties who received an inactivated influenza vaccine. The V and J genes are TRBV18 and TRBJ2-1; D call uncertain. The source was PBMCs from blood, collected roughly 47 days after vaccination. The CDR3 DNA is TGTGCCAGTTCACCACCGAGCGTGTTCTACAATGAGCAGTTCTTC. Its translation: CASSPPSVFYNEQFF.